This T cell receptor beta chain was identified during a study of blood T cell repertoires in COVID-19. The overall study: Whether acute or convalescent, the COVID-19 samples came from the United States, Italy and Spain. T cells, B-cell-depleted T cells, or PBMCs supplied cDNA or gDNA.

Trimming took off 0 bases at V and 4 bases at J, with 11 bases between the two ends. The CDR3 is made up of 15 amino acids. CDR1 and CDR2 (germline): SGDLS, YYNGEE. Original processing methods: Amplifying reference gene primers gave estimates of nucleated cell counts. The method was immunoSEQ multiplex PCR; TCRdb's version includes in-frame clones alone and lacks a portion of them. The V and J calls and clone size are taken from that table; D and trimming were inferred from the DNA. The table records 110,000 to 150,000 clones, roughly four fifths of them present only once. The chain joins TRBV9 to TRBJ2-1, with a weak D call TRBD2 (5 bases). Input material: peripheral blood. The clonotype originates from a human donor in a cohort sampled during active COVID-19. CDR3 region: CASSVGLASYNEQFF. The CDR3 nucleotides read TGTGCCAGCAGCGTAGGGCTAGCCAGTTACAATGAGCAGTTCTTC.